The 18 T cell receptor beta chains in this list originate from one sample, sequenced in a study of cytomegalovirus exposure and HLA in healthy donors. Profiling relied on immunoSEQ multiplex PCR, and the TCRdb table lists in-frame clones only, not all of them. The data show roughly 260,000 clones, approximately 87% seen once. The sample consisted of PBMCs. The receptors derive from a man between 18 and 35 years old in good health and CMV-seronegative.

This chain uses TRBV5-6 with TRBJ2-7, with D possibly TRBD2 on 6 matching bases. The CDR3 runs 16 residues. Germline CDR1 is SGHDT and CDR2 is YYEEEE. Trimming pared 3 bases from V and 2 bases from J, leaving 18 bases between. The CDR3 loop is CASSSHLGTATYEQYF. Here the CDR3 DNA reads TGTGCCAGCAGCTCGCATCTAGGGACTGCCACCTACGAGCAGTACTTC.

V and J are TRBV11-2 and TRBJ1-6; D gene unclear. Germline V gene data show CDR1 as SGHAT and CDR2 as FQNNGV. Trimming stripped 1 base from V and 7 bases from J, with 5 bases between. CDR3 length: 13 amino acids. The CDR3 DNA reads as TGTGCCAGCAGCTTAGTACAGAATTCACCCCTCCACTTT. Translating it yields CASSLVQNSPLHF.

The rearrangement uses TRBV6-1 and TRBJ1-1; the D gene is possibly TRBD1 (6 bases). V lost 3 bases to trimming and J lost 4 bases, with 18 bases between them. Germline V gene data show CDR1 as MNHNS and CDR2 as SASEGT. The CDR3 is made up of 16 amino acids. CDR3 in amino acids: CASSDLQGFRGTEAFF. The CDR3 nucleotides read TGTGCCAGCAGTGATTTACAGGGATTTCGGGGCACTGAAGCTTTCTTT.

This chain links TRBV5-4 with TRBJ2-1; 8 bases line up with TRBD2. Losses at the gene ends were 3 bases for V and 8 bases for J; bases not matched to a gene: 10. CDR1 and CDR2 from the germline V gene are SGHNT and YYREEE (reference sequence). The length of the CDR3 is 15 residues. CDR3 residues: CASSSRTGGPHEQFF. The CDR3 nucleotides read TGTGCCAGCAGCTCTCGTACGGGAGGGCCGCATGAGCAGTTCTTC.

This rearrangement joins TRBV9 to TRBJ2-3; possible D gene TRBD1, 6 bases. Germline V gene sequence: CDR1 SGDLS, CDR2 YYNGEE. The V end lost 0 bases, the J end lost 1 base, and 12 bases lay between the germline ends. This CDR3 region has 16 residues. The CDR3 loop is CASSVVLTGGTDTQYF. The CDR3 DNA follows: TGTGCCAGCAGCGTAGTGTTGACAGGTGGCACAGATACGCAGTATTTT. The full variable domain, in which reference TRBV9 and TRBJ2-3 provide the parts outside the CDR3, is DSGVTQTPKHLITATGQRVTLRCSPRSGDLSVYWYQQSLDQGLQFLIQYYNGEERAKGNILERFSAQQFPDLHSELNLSSLELGDSALYFCASSVVLTGGTDTQYFGPGTRLTVL.

This chain uses TRBV30 with TRBJ2-1, with D perhaps matching TRBD1 (5 bases). Deletions cut 4 bases from V and 4 bases from J, with 14 bases between. This CDR3 is 14 amino acids long. Germline CDR1 reads GTSNPN; CDR2 reads SVGIG (reference sequence). CDR3 coding DNA: TGTGCCTGGACCAGAAGACAGACATACAATGAGCAGTTCTTC. It specifies CAWTRRQTYNEQFF.

The chain carries TRBV7-8 and TRBJ2-2; 8 nucleotides match TRBD2. This CDR3 is built from 14 residues. Trimming cost V 8 bases and J 8 bases; bases outside gene matches: 10. CDR1 is SGHVS, CDR2 FQNEAQ, per germline. This CDR3 is CASDPGGGRGELFF. In nucleotides, the CDR3 is TGTGCCAGCGACCCCGGGGGGGGTCGGGGGGAGCTGTTTTTT.

The V call is TRBV6-5, the J call TRBJ2-3; D unresolved. The V gene's germline CDR1 is MNHEY and CDR2 SVGAGI. The V and J ends lost 2 bases and 6 bases respectively, with 9 bases between them. The CDR3 totals 13 residues. The CDR3 loop is CASSYGRWDTQYF. DNA for the CDR3: TGTGCCAGCAGTTACGGTCGGTGGGATACGCAGTATTTT.

The V call is TRBV5-1, the J call TRBJ2-3; 8 bases are shared with TRBD2. The J segment lost 2 bases and the V segment lost 4 bases, leaving 3 bases of the junction unmatched. This CDR3 spans 14 amino acids. The V gene's germline CDR1 is SGHRS and CDR2 YFSETQ. The DNA of the CDR3 is TGCGCCAGCAGCCCTAGCGGGTACACAGATACGCAGTATTTT. Translating it yields CASSPSGYTDTQYF. The whole variable domain, remainder taken from reference TRBV5-1 and TRBJ2-3, is KAGVTQTPRYLIKTRGQQVTLSCSPISGHRSVSWYQQTPGQGLQFLFEYFSETQRNKGNFPGRFSGRQFSNSRSEMNVSTLELGDSALYLCASSPSGYTDTQYFGPGTRLTVL.

This clone was counted a single time. The CDR3 DNA sequence: TGCGCCAGCAGGCTCCAGGGGCGGGGGTTCGGGGAGCTGTTTTTT. It translates to CASRLQGRGFGELFF. This chain links TRBV5-1 with TRBJ2-2, with D maybe TRBD2 (7 bases). This CDR3 region has 15 residues. V shed 5 bases and J shed 7 bases, with 18 bases lying between them. CDR1 is SGHRS, CDR2 YFSETQ, per germline. The variable domain in full, completed from reference TRBV5-1 and TRBJ2-2, reads KAGVTQTPRYLIKTRGQQVTLSCSPISGHRSVSWYQQTPGQGLQFLFEYFSETQRNKGNFPGRFSGRQFSNSRSEMNVSTLELGDSALYLCASRLQGRGFGELFFGEGSRLTVL.

The chain uses TRBV28 and TRBJ2-7; 7 bases are shared with TRBD1. The junction had 8 bases not matched to a gene; V was cut back by 5 bases and J by 4 bases. CDR3 length: 14 amino acids. Germline CDR1 reads MDHEN; CDR2 reads SYDVKM. The CDR3 region is CASSLRDSTYEQYF. CDR3 DNA: TGTGCCAGCAGTCTCCGGGACAGTACTTACGAGCAGTACTTC. Together with reference TRBV28 and TRBJ2-7, the CDR3 gives the full variable domain: DVKVTQSSRYLVKRTGEKVFLECVQDMDHENMFWYRQDPGLGLRLIYFSYDVKMKEKGDIPEGYSVSREKKERFSLILESASTNQTSMYLCASSLRDSTYEQYFGPGTRLTVT.

The chain carries TRBV18 and TRBJ2-2; D remains ambiguous. The CDR3 runs 16 residues. V was trimmed by 2 bases and J by 0 bases, leaving 10 bases between them. The germline gives CDR1 KGHSH, CDR2 LQKENI. DNA of the CDR3: TGTGCCAGCTCACCATTAGAAAGCGCGAACACCGGGGAGCTGTTTTTT. Its translation: CASSPLESANTGELFF.

The V and J genes are TRBV7-6 and TRBJ1-1; 7 bases are shared with TRBD1. The CDR3 extends over 15 amino acids. Germline trimming cut 3 bases from V and 0 bases from J; bases unmatched to any gene: 4. Germline V lookup: CDR1 SGHVS, CDR2 FNYEAQ. CDR3 DNA: TGTGCCAGCAGCTTGACGACAGGGATGAACACTGAAGCTTTCTTT. The encoded protein is CASSLTTGMNTEAFF.

V gene TRBV30 combines with J gene TRBJ2-5; D gene uncertain. Germline V gene sequence: CDR1 GTSNPN, CDR2 SVGIG (reference sequence). V lost 0 bases and J lost 1, with 6 bases in between. The CDR3 consists of 13 residues. DNA of the CDR3: TGTGCCTGGAGTGTGAGGTTCCAAGAGACCCAGTACTTC. Amino acids: CAWSVRFQETQYF.

The V gene is TRBV5-6, the J gene TRBJ2-3; perhaps TRBD2 as D (6 bases). In germline, CDR1 is SGHDT, CDR2 YYEEEE. The ends were cut back, 0 bases at V and 4 bases at J, with 12 bases in the middle. There are 15 residues in the CDR3. The CDR3 sequence: CASSLVPGRPDTQYF. The CDR3 DNA is TGTGCCAGCAGCTTGGTGCCAGGGAGGCCAGATACGCAGTATTTT.

This clone was picked up a small number of times. The chain links TRBV27 to TRBJ1-5; 7 bases fit TRBD1. The germline V gene encodes CDR1 MNHEY and CDR2 SMNVEV (reference sequence). There are 14 residues in the CDR3. V dropped 9 bases and J dropped 5; count of bases not matched to a gene: 10. CDR3: CASHMTGTDQPQHF. The DNA for the CDR3 is TGTGCCAGTCACATGACAGGGACCGATCAGCCCCAGCATTTT.

The rearrangement joins TRBV19 to TRBJ1-1; TRBD1 is a possible D gene (5 bases). The CDR3 runs to 13 residues. Germline CDR1 is LNHDA and CDR2 is SQIVND (reference sequence). V lost 8 bases, J lost 1 base, and 11 bases lay in between. The CDR3 is CASSTVGNTEAFF. The CDR3 nucleotides read TGTGCCAGTTCGACAGTGGGGAACACTGAAGCTTTCTTT.

V and J are TRBV7-9 and TRBJ2-7; no definite D call. V was shortened by 5 bases and J by 3 bases, with 5 bases between the two germline ends. Germline CDR1 and CDR2: SEHNR and FQNEAQ (reference sequence). The CDR3 sequence is 11 residues long. The CDR3 sequence is CASSDNYEQYF. The CDR3, as DNA: TGTGCCAGCAGCGACAACTACGAGCAGTACTTC.